The rows below give T cell receptor beta chains drawn from one sample of a study of shared clonotypes between healthy human individuals. Sequencing used immunoSEQ multiplex PCR; TCRdb keeps in-frame clones, though not all of them. Of a few million clones in the sample, over 90% were seen once. The sequenced sample consisted of naive CD4+ T cells from PBMCs. The receptors shown here come from a man aged 18 to 30 in good health. Some clones in this sample may be carry-over from other donors' samples. CDR3s leave out the opening cysteine and the closing phenylalanine or tryptophan.

v_gene: TRBV27; j_gene: TRBJ2-7; CDR3aa: ASSLTLGSYEQY
v_gene: TRBV9; j_gene: TRBJ2-5; CDR3aa: ASSPRRAQETQY
v_gene: TRBV12-5; j_gene: TRBJ1-2; CDR3aa: ASALTGVYGYT
v_gene: TRBV2; j_gene: TRBJ2-1; CDR3aa: ASSELPGNGDEQF
v_gene: TRBV15; j_gene: TRBJ2-1; CDR3aa: ATSRDPGTSGRLNEQF
v_gene: TRBV25-1; j_gene: TRBJ2-6; CDR3aa: ASSVTSSPGANVLT
v_gene: TRBV7-9; j_gene: TRBJ1-6; CDR3aa: ASSQGTAGTLH
v_gene: TRBV5-8; j_gene: TRBJ1-3; CDR3aa: ASSTAALSGNTIY
v_gene: TRBV28; j_gene: TRBJ2-1; CDR3aa: ASSTQQGYSYNEQF
v_gene: TRBV18; j_gene: TRBJ1-2; CDR3aa: ASSPPGQLNRYGYT
v_gene: TRBV7-9; j_gene: TRBJ2-3; CDR3aa: ASSLVLAGAADTQY
v_gene: TRBV11-2; j_gene: TRBJ2-7; CDR3aa: ASSFGGQGNYEQY
v_gene: TRBV7-8; j_gene: TRBJ2-7; CDR3aa: ASSLGVREGQPYEQY
v_gene: TRBV7-8; j_gene: TRBJ1-1; CDR3aa: ASSLEAGFTEAF
v_gene: TRBV11-3; j_gene: TRBJ2-3; CDR3aa: ASSFAGGTDTQY
v_gene: TRBV6-6; j_gene: TRBJ1-2; CDR3aa: ASSYLDRMIGGGYT
v_gene: TRBV18; j_gene: TRBJ2-5; CDR3aa: ASSPRRGETQY
v_gene: TRBV28; j_gene: TRBJ2-3; CDR3aa: ASSQISLTGTQNTQY
v_gene: TRBV4-2; j_gene: TRBJ2-7; CDR3aa: ASSQDKLAGWDRAYEQY
v_gene: TRBV7-9; j_gene: TRBJ2-7; CDR3aa: ASSDRNSYEQY
v_gene: TRBV7-6; j_gene: TRBJ2-1; CDR3aa: ASSSNNRGNEQF
v_gene: TRBV30; j_gene: TRBJ1-3; CDR3aa: AWIGSTIY
v_gene: TRBV6-1; j_gene: TRBJ2-1; CDR3aa: ASSVAGGPYNEQF
v_gene: TRBV1; j_gene: TRBJ2-2; CDR3aa: TSSRRLAGVVANTGELF
v_gene: TRBV5-1; j_gene: TRBJ2-2; CDR3aa: ASSPAVPGELF
v_gene: TRBV28; j_gene: TRBJ2-7; CDR3aa: ASSSPGQGARRYEQY
v_gene: TRBV5-1; j_gene: TRBJ2-2; CDR3aa: ASRLAGVTGELF
v_gene: TRBV28; j_gene: TRBJ1-1; CDR3aa: ASILTRDTEAF
v_gene: TRBV7-2; j_gene: TRBJ1-1; CDR3aa: ASSLTGTGTEAF
v_gene: TRBV5-1; j_gene: TRBJ2-1; CDR3aa: ASSLASASYNEQF
v_gene: TRBV28; j_gene: TRBJ2-7; CDR3aa: ASSSRAARRQY
v_gene: TRBV28; j_gene: TRBJ2-7; CDR3aa: ASRRTGFDHEQY
v_gene: TRBV5-1; j_gene: TRBJ1-1; CDR3aa: ASSLSPGRRAEAF
v_gene: TRBV28; j_gene: TRBJ1-4; CDR3aa: ASSLNGGLAGTNEKLF
v_gene: TRBV18; j_gene: TRBJ2-1; CDR3aa: ASSPGRAGGENEQF
v_gene: TRBV7-3; j_gene: TRBJ2-5; CDR3aa: ASSLGTSGSNGETQY
v_gene: TRBV5-4; j_gene: TRBJ2-1; CDR3aa: ASSLPNNEQF
v_gene: TRBV4-1; j_gene: TRBJ1-2; CDR3aa: ASSQTPGQHYGYT
v_gene: TRBV28; j_gene: TRBJ1-5; CDR3aa: ASSRQFSNQPQH
v_gene: TRBV6-6; j_gene: TRBJ1-5; CDR3aa: ASSTGADNQPQH
v_gene: TRBV5-1; j_gene: TRBJ1-1; CDR3aa: ASSLGHILPGQGLEDGAEAF
v_gene: TRBV11-2; j_gene: TRBJ2-3; CDR3aa: ASSLVSGLLVDTQY
v_gene: TRBV7-8; j_gene: TRBJ2-4; CDR3aa: ASSPFREAKNIQY
v_gene: TRBV6-5; j_gene: TRBJ2-5; CDR3aa: ATTPVGQGAETQY
v_gene: TRBV5-1; j_gene: TRBJ1-1; CDR3aa: ASRQGRNTEAF
v_gene: TRBV7-2; j_gene: TRBJ2-4; CDR3aa: ASSFPTAGAINIQY
v_gene: TRBV5-1; j_gene: TRBJ2-5; CDR3aa: ASSLAGSETQY
v_gene: TRBV28; j_gene: TRBJ2-7; CDR3aa: ASGYYSGSYEQY
v_gene: TRBV10-3; j_gene: TRBJ2-1; CDR3aa: AIRTARDTNNEQF
v_gene: TRBV6-1; j_gene: TRBJ2-2; CDR3aa: ASSGPILLRAGELF
v_gene: TRBV18; j_gene: TRBJ1-1; CDR3aa: ASSPPKNGGNTEAF
v_gene: TRBV28; j_gene: TRBJ2-7; CDR3aa: ASRSQGIYEQY
v_gene: TRBV15; j_gene: TRBJ2-5; CDR3aa: ATSRRGGRGETQY
v_gene: TRBV5-4; j_gene: TRBJ2-1; CDR3aa: ASSLFLTSYNEQF
v_gene: TRBV7-8; j_gene: TRBJ2-7; CDR3aa: ASSLARPSLTYEQY
v_gene: TRBV11-3; j_gene: TRBJ2-1; CDR3aa: ASSLVGTSSMGEQF
v_gene: TRBV5-1; j_gene: TRBJ1-1; CDR3aa: ASSLGGARTEAF
v_gene: TRBV28; j_gene: TRBJ1-5; CDR3aa: ASSFSGNQPQH
v_gene: TRBV11-1; j_gene: TRBJ2-4; CDR3aa: ASSLAQGGQY
v_gene: TRBV5-1; j_gene: TRBJ1-3; CDR3aa: ASGGGGSGNTIY